Each of the 7 T cell receptor beta chains below was sequenced from the same sample in a study of blood T cells in healthy people across ages. Through a sample-barcoded 5' primer and a J-beta primer mix, a second PCR was run for roughly 6 to 11 cycles. TCRdb independently ran MiXCR on the 5' RACE reads; one entry per CDR3 protein. This sample has 800,000 to 950,000 distinct CDR3 sequences; 40% to 60% occur once, and the top ten carry 13%. Input material: blood. The receptor set was obtained from a man younger than 40 in good health.

This CDR3 reads CSAREPLGLVGEQYF. DNA of the CDR3: TGCAGTGCTAGAGAGCCCCTCGGACTAGTGGGCGAGCAGTACTTC. The gene calls are TRBV20-1 and TRBJ2-5; 7 nucleotides agree with TRBD2. The DNA end favors TRBJ2-7, so the J call may be wrong. The length of the CDR3 is 15 residues. Germline assignment: CDR1 DFQATT and CDR2 SNEGSKA (reference sequence).

The chain carries TRBV20-1 and TRBJ2-5, with a tentative D call TRBD2 (6 bases). Germline CDR1 DFQATT, CDR2 SNEGSKA (reference sequence). Deletions cut 2 bases from V and 6 bases from J, with 19 bases between. This CDR3 is 15 amino acids long. The CDR3 is CSARLPSVGTKTQYF. The CDR3 DNA follows: TGCAGTGCTAGATTACCTAGCGTGGGCACCAAGACCCAGTACTTC.

The chain carries TRBV10-3 and TRBJ2-3; D not resolved. Trimming shortened V by 2 bases and J by 5 bases, and 8 bases separated the two germline ends. This CDR3 comprises 13 residues. Germline loops: CDR1 ENHRY, CDR2 SYGVKD. Here the CDR3 reads CAISEIGQDTQYF. CDR3 in DNA: TGTGCCATCAGTGAGATAGGGCAAGATACGCAGTATTTT.

About this clonotype: One end of the junction varies from germline; a read error may be responsible. The chain has TRBV7-3 and TRBJ2-5, with TRBD1 identical over 7 bases. Germline loops: CDR1 SGHTA, CDR2 FQGTGA. The CDR3 contains 13 residues. CDR3 residues: CASSRTGAAYQYF. CDR3 bases: TGCGCCAGCAGCCGAACAGGGGCCGCTTATCAGTACTTC.

This clonotype was detected ten times or more. This rearrangement joins TRBV6-1 to TRBJ2-1; perhaps TRBD2 as D (7 bases). This CDR3 is 17 amino acids long. Between the trimmed V and J ends, which lost 7 bases and 3 bases, there was a span of 22 bases. Germline V gene data show CDR1 as MNHNS and CDR2 as SASEGT. CDR3 amino acids: CASTNTKGGTVYNEQFF. CDR3 DNA sequence: TGTGCCAGCACCAATACGAAGGGGGGGACCGTCTACAATGAGCAGTTCTTC.

DNA of the CDR3: TGTGCCAGCAGTCCCACAGGGGACAGGTACGAGCAGTACTTC. This gives the protein CASSPTGDRYEQYF. V gene TRBV12-3 or TRBV12-4 combines with J gene TRBJ2-7; 8 bases fit TRBD1. The CDR3 covers 14 residues. The ends lost 5 bases at V and 4 bases at J; junction bases unmatched: 7.

Here the CDR3 DNA reads TGTGCCAGCAGCCCCGGACAGGGCTCGTACACTGAAGCTTTCTTT. Protein: CASSPGQGSYTEAFF. This rearrangement joins TRBV12-3 or TRBV12-4 to TRBJ1-1; 8 nucleotides agree with TRBD1. This CDR3 is built from 15 residues. The J segment lost 3 bases and the V segment lost 6 bases, leaving 9 bases of the junction unmatched.